Presented here are 12 T cell receptor beta chains from one specimen sequenced in a study of early T cells in non-severe SARS-CoV-2 infection. TCRdb ran MiXCR on the 5' RACE reads and lists one entry per CDR3 protein. The sample has over 85,000 distinct CDR3 sequences; around 16% are singletons. The sample taken for sequencing was whole blood. The receptors were gathered from an adult who was a healthcare worker with PCR-confirmed SARS-CoV-2 infection or an uninfected control (not recorded which).

The chain recombines TRBV20-1 with TRBJ2-1; TRBD2 aligns across 9 bases. V shed 5 bases, J shed 9 bases, and the junction held 11 bases outside the gene matches. The CDR3 consists of 14 residues. The germline V gene encodes CDR1 DFQATT and CDR2 SNEGSKA (reference sequence). The CDR3 loop reads CSASGTSQMCEQFF. The DNA for the CDR3 is TGCAGTGCTTCCGGGACTAGCCAAATGTGTGAGCAGTTCTTC.

This clonotype was counted only a few times. The rearrangement joins TRBV7-2 to TRBJ2-3, with 7 bases lining up with TRBD2. With 1 base clipped from V and 5 bases from J, the junction kept 3 bases outside the gene matches. CDR1 and CDR2 from the germline V gene are SGHTA and FQGNSA. The CDR3 consists of 14 residues. In DNA, the CDR3 is TGTGCCAGCAGCTTAGGGGCGGGGGAAGATACGCAGTATTTT. Translated: CASSLGAGEDTQYF.

The table lists this clonotype with many counts. This chain's CDR3 is CASSSIGQETQYF. CDR3 coding DNA: TGTGCCAGCAGCTCTATTGGCCAAGAGACCCAGTACTTC. V is TRBV7-9 and J is TRBJ2-5; no clear D. The CDR3 has 13 residues. Germline loops: CDR1 SEHNR, CDR2 FQNEAQ (reference sequence). Trimming pared 4 bases from V and 1 base from J, leaving 7 bases between.

This clonotype was detected only a few times. The gene calls are TRBV12-3 or TRBV12-4 and TRBJ2-7, with TRBD2 as a possible D gene (6 bases). Trimming left V 2 bases short and J 3 bases short, with 26 bases between. The CDR3 extends over 19 amino acids. CDR3 sequence: CASSLRVSGRWELNYEQYF. CDR3 nucleotide sequence: TGTGCCAGCAGTTTAAGGGTGAGCGGGCGGTGGGAGCTAAACTACGAGCAGTACTTC.

This clonotype was seen a few times. This sequence joins TRBV28 and TRBJ1-5; 8 bases line up with TRBD1. This CDR3 spans 16 amino acids. V shed 5 bases, J shed 2 bases, and the junction held 8 bases outside the gene matches. Germline assignment: CDR1 MDHEN and CDR2 SYDVKM. The CDR3 region has the DNA TGTGCCAGCAGTATTACAGGGGGTAGAGGCAATCAGCCCCAGCATTTT. Protein sequence: CASSITGGRGNQPQHF.

This clonotype was seen only a few times. CDR3 amino acids: CASSFSEAYEQYF. The CDR3 bases are TGTGCCAGCAGCTTCTCGGAGGCCTACGAGCAGTACTTC. This chain links TRBV13 with TRBJ2-7, with D tentatively TRBD2 (5 bases). With 3 bases removed from V and 2 bases from J, the gap between germline ends came to 8 bases. From germline, CDR1 is PRHDT and CDR2 FYEKMQ (reference sequence). The CDR3 has 13 amino acids.

This chain uses TRBV6-2 or TRBV6-3 with TRBJ1-5, with D tentatively TRBD1 (6 bases). The length of the CDR3 is 15 residues. Germline V gene data show CDR1 as MNHEY and CDR2 as SVGEGT. V lost 4 bases and J 2 bases, leaving 12 bases between the germline ends. Here the CDR3 reads CASSWGGAGNQPQHF. The CDR3 region has the DNA TGTGCCAGCAGTTGGGGGGGGGCGGGCAATCAGCCCCAGCATTTT.

The rearrangement uses TRBV27 and TRBJ1-2, with unresolved D. The CDR3 has 13 residues. V gave up 2 bases and J gave up 8 bases, with 12 bases separating them. Germline values: CDR1 MNHEY, CDR2 SMNVEV (reference sequence). CDR3 nucleotides: TGTGCCAGCAGTTTAGGCCCTCTTCGGGGCTACACCTTC. This encodes CASSLGPLRGYTF.

This clonotype appeared a few times. The chain has TRBV7-6 and TRBJ2-2; D is perhaps TRBD2 (7 bases). The CDR3 has 20 amino acids. The V gene lost 5 bases and the J gene lost 4 bases, with 29 bases spanning the gap. CDR1 SGHVS and CDR2 FNYEAQ come from the germline V gene. The CDR3 DNA sequence: TGTGCCAGCAGCCCCTTGGGTATGGGGGCTAGCGGTAAACGCACCGGGGAGCTGTTTTTT. Protein: CASSPLGMGASGKRTGELFF.

This chain uses TRBV7-2 with TRBJ2-1; 14 nucleotides align to TRBD2. Trimming cost V 3 bases and J 7 bases; bases outside gene matches: 5. CDR1 SGHTA and CDR2 FQGNSA come from the germline V gene. The CDR3 consists of 16 residues. CDR3 sequence: CASSFTGTSGGNEQFF. CDR3 DNA: TGTGCCAGCAGCTTCACCGGGACTAGCGGGGGAAATGAGCAGTTCTTC.

This clonotype was observed a handful of times. The rearrangement uses TRBV7-2 and TRBJ2-3, with a possible D match to TRBD2 (6 bases). The germline CDR1 and CDR2 sequences are SGHTA and FQGNSA. Trimming took off 5 bases at V and 2 bases at J, with 17 bases between the two ends. CDR3 length: 16 amino acids. The CDR3, as DNA: TGTGCCAGCAGCCCACGGACTAAGCGGGTCACAGATACGCAGTATTTT. Translation gives CASSPRTKRVTDTQYF.

The chain has TRBV20-1 and TRBJ2-4, with 9 bases matching TRBD1. Germline trimming cut 0 bases from V and 9 bases from J; bases unmatched to any gene: 6. CDR1 DFQATT and CDR2 SNEGSKA come from the germline V gene (reference sequence). This CDR3 spans 14 amino acids. DNA for the CDR3: TGCAGTGCTAGAGAGACAGGGGGAAGTACCATTCAGTACTTC. Translation gives CSARETGGSTIQYF.